This T cell receptor (beta chain) came from a study of TIL therapy for anti-PD-1-resistant metastatic lung cancer. Study-wide background: Tumors had a median PD-L1 proportion score of 4.5% to 7%. Study-level findings and limits: Many TIL product clones were absent from baseline tumor, suggesting clonal contraction. This highly selected cohort may not generalize to typical lung cancer patients.

As concerns this clone: What it binds is not known.

V lost 4 bases to trimming and J lost 2 bases; unmatched junction nucleotides: 7. Germline CDR1 is GTSNPN and CDR2 is SVGIG (reference sequence). The CDR3 has 15 residues. Sequencing used immunoSEQ v3. Each library reached about 2.1 million read pairs, or roughly 4.5-6 million at deep level. Sequencing was performed with immunoSEQ multiplex PCR; in TCRdb, only in-frame clones are kept and a portion is missing. The table records approximately 27,000 clones, over 55% of them present only once. Time point meaning: pre-treatment sample, taken before nivolumab and TIL therapy. Tumor tissue came from excised metastases, mostly pleural nodules or supraclavicular lymph nodes.

The sequence was obtained from a person aged 25 to 80 with non-small cell lung cancer. Sequences were derived from tumor tissue, sampled at baseline. V gene TRBV30 combines with J gene TRBJ1-4; 7 bases agree with TRBD1. The chain's CDR3 is CAWTQTRGTNEKLFF. The CDR3 DNA reads as TGTGCCTGGACTCAAACCAGGGGGACTAATGAAAAACTGTTTTTT. The variable domain in full, with the rest retrieved from reference TRBV30 and TRBJ1-4, is SQTIHQWPATLVQPVGSPLSLECTVEGTSNPNLYWYRQAAGRGLQLLFYSVGIGQISSEVPQNLSASRPQDRQFILSSKKLLLSDSGFYLCAWTQTRGTNEKLFFGSGTQLSVL.